Listed below are T cell receptor beta chains from one sample, sequenced in a study of blood T cell repertoires in COVID-19. Measured with immunoSEQ multiplex PCR; TCRdb has only the in-frame clones, and not every one. The repertoire holds around 150,000 clones, with approximately 73% as singletons. Material: peripheral blood. Every receptor here comes from a man aged 55 to 70 with acute or convalescent COVID-19. Each CDR3 is given with its conserved first and last residue. Fields, in order: J gene, D gene, V gene, clone size, CDR3 DNA, CDR3 protein. A D gene is named only where the DNA matches it firmly. Not every row has a clone size; where given, it reads once, few, many or a size class.

>TRBJ1-3|.|TRBV28|many
TGTGCCAGCAGCTCTGACTGGAGCTCTGGAAACACCATATATTTT
CASSSDWSSGNTIYF
>TRBJ2-5|TRBD2|TRBV11-2|.
TGTGCCAGCAGCTTAGGGACTAGTGCGTACCAAGAGACCCAGTACTTC
CASSLGTSAYQETQYF
>TRBJ1-2|.|TRBV5-4|many
TGTGCCAGCAGCTTGTACAGTTCTAACTATGGCTACACCTTC
CASSLYSSNYGYTF
>TRBJ2-1|.|TRBV6-6|.
TGTGCCAGCAGATCGGGAGACCGCAATGAGCAGTTCTTC
CASRSGDRNEQFF
>TRBJ2-7|.|TRBV19|once
TGTGCCAGTAAAGGAGGGAACTACGAGCAGTACTTC
CASKGGNYEQYF
>TRBJ2-1|TRBD2|TRBV9|.
TGTGCCAGCAGCGTAGGCGGACTAGCGGGAGGAGGGGCCTACAATGAGCAGTTCTTC
CASSVGGLAGGGAYNEQFF
>TRBJ1-6|.|TRBV14|few
TGTGCCAGCAGCCCCGTCGGTAATTCACCCCTCCACTTT
CASSPVGNSPLHF
>TRBJ2-2|.|TRBV28|.
TGTGCCAGCAGCCCCCCGGACAGTTTGAACACCGGGGAGCTGTTTTTT
CASSPPDSLNTGELFF
>TRBJ2-7|TRBD2|TRBV9|once
TGTGCCAGCAGCGCCGGGACTAGCCAGGGAGAGCAGTACTTC
CASSAGTSQGEQYF
>TRBJ2-1|TRBD2|TRBV19|.
TGTGCCAGTAGTTCTAGCGGGAGGGTCTCGGCATGGCTTTACAATGAGCAGTTCTTC
CASSSSGRVSAWLYNEQFF
>TRBJ2-1|.|TRBV18|.
TGTGCCAGCTCACCATTGGGGGGAGCCTCCTACAATGAGCAGTTCTTC
CASSPLGGASYNEQFF
>TRBJ2-2|.|TRBV30|once
TGTGCCTGGTCCAGGGGGAACACCGGGGAGCTGTTTTTT
CAWSRGNTGELFF
>TRBJ2-3|.|TRBV7-2|.
TGTGCCAGCAGCTTAGTGGGGGCTTGGACAGATACGCAGTATTTT
CASSLVGAWTDTQYF
>TRBJ2-3|.|TRBV10-2|.
TGCGCCAGCAGTGAACGTGGGAGAGGCGCAGATACGCAGTATTTT
CASSERGRGADTQYF
>TRBJ2-7|TRBD2|TRBV28|.
TGTGCCAGCAGTAGCGGGAGGGCCCCCTACGAGCAGTACTTC
CASSSGRAPYEQYF
>TRBJ2-1|TRBD1|TRBV3-1/TRBV3-2|.
TGTGCCAGCAGCCAAGATAGCGGGACAGGGGGTGAGCAGTTCTTC
CASSQDSGTGGEQFF
>TRBJ1-1|TRBD1|TRBV20-1|.
TGCAGTGCTAGGGCGGGACAGTTGGCTTTCTTT
CSARAGQLAFF
>TRBJ2-5|.|TRBV19|few
TGTGCCAGTAGTATCGGGGGGCGAGAGACCCAGTACTTC
CASSIGGRETQYF
>TRBJ1-1|.|TRBV18|.
TGTGCCTCCAATACCCAGGGGACGCCGAACACTGAAGCTTTCTTT
CASNTQGTPNTEAFF
>TRBJ2-6|TRBD1|TRBV5-1|.
TGCGCCAGCAGCTTGGGGACAGGGGTCCTGGTCTCTGGGGCCAACGTCCTGACTTTC
CASSLGTGVLVSGANVLTF
>TRBJ2-1|.|TRBV2|.
TGTGCCAGCAACCGGGATGGGAATGAGCAGTTCTTC
CASNRDGNEQFF
>TRBJ2-1|TRBD1|TRBV12-3/TRBV12-4|.
TGTGCCAGCAGTAGGGGGCAGCGGGAGCAGTTCTTC
CASSRGQREQFF
>TRBJ1-2|.|TRBV12-3/TRBV12-4|.
TGTGCCAGCAGTTTGGCCTATGGCTACACCTTC
CASSLAYGYTF
>TRBJ2-7|.|TRBV11-2|many
TGTGCCAGCAGCTTAGGTGGGGGGAACTACGAGCAGTACTTC
CASSLGGGNYEQYF
>TRBJ1-1|.|TRBV12-5|.
TGTGCTAGTGGTTTGAGGGGTGGTACTGAAGCTTTCTTT
CASGLRGGTEAFF
>TRBJ2-3|.|TRBV19|.
TGTGCCAGTAGAGGATCCGACAGGCCATTTGGGACAGATACGCAGTATTTT
CASRGSDRPFGTDTQYF
>TRBJ1-6|.|TRBV6-1|.
TGTGCCAGCAGTGAAAACTCCCCAGGGAATGCGTCACCCCTCCACTTT
CASSENSPGNASPLHF
>TRBJ1-6|.|TRBV12-5|.
TGTGCTAGTGGTTTGGTACCCGTGACTTTAAATTCACCCCTCCACTTT
CASGLVPVTLNSPLHF
>TRBJ2-4|.|TRBV5-4|.
TGTGCCAGCAGCTTGGGATCGACACTCCCACAGAAAGCAAATCAGTACTTC
CASSLGSTLPQKANQYF
>TRBJ2-1|TRBD2|TRBV28|.
TGTGCCAGCAGGTCAACTAGCGGGAGCTACAATGAGCAGTTCTTC
CASRSTSGSYNEQFF
>TRBJ2-2|.|TRBV21-1|.
TGTGCCAGCAGCCTCAGAAGGGAGGGACAGGTCTCGTATTCTTCCGAGTGGACCGGGGAGCTGTTTTTT
CASSLRREGQVSYSSEWTGELFF
>TRBJ1-6|TRBD1|TRBV6-6|.
TGTGCCAGCAGTTACTCTCCCGGACAGGTTTCACCCCTCCACTTT
CASSYSPGQVSPLHF
>TRBJ2-2|.|TRBV21-1|.
TGTGCCAGCAGCAACCGCCTACAGCTGAACACCGGGGAGCTGTTTTTT
CASSNRLQLNTGELFF
>TRBJ2-3|.|TRBV27|.
TGTGCCAGCAGTTTGGGGCCCACGCAGTATTTT
CASSLGPTQYF
>TRBJ2-7|.|TRBV5-1|.
TGCGCCAGCAGCTTAAACGGGGATACAACGTACTACGAGCAGTACTTC
CASSLNGDTTYYEQYF
>TRBJ2-7|TRBD2|TRBV7-8|.
TGTGCCAGCAGCTTAAGACTAGCTTCCGGCGAGCAGTACTTC
CASSLRLASGEQYF
>TRBJ1-4|TRBD1|TRBV11-2|.
TGTGCCAGCAGCCCGGGACAGGTTTTTAATGAAAAACTGTTTTTT
CASSPGQVFNEKLFF
>TRBJ2-1|TRBD1|TRBV13|.
TGTGCCAGCAGCTCGACGACAGGGGACAATGAGCAGTTCTTC
CASSSTTGDNEQFF
>TRBJ1-4|TRBD1|TRBV5-1|.
TGCGCCAGCAGCGTCGGGACAGGGCCGGAAAAACTGTTTTTT
CASSVGTGPEKLFF
>TRBJ2-7|TRBD2|TRBV6-5|.
TGTGCCAGCACCCTCATAGCGGGAGGCGAGCAGTACTTC
CASTLIAGGEQYF
>TRBJ1-4|.|TRBV11-2|.
TGTGCCAGCAGCCCGTGGGCGAATGAAAAACTGTTTTTT
CASSPWANEKLFF
>TRBJ1-1|.|TRBV19|once
TGTGCCAGTAACAGAAGGAACACTGAAGCTTTCTTT
CASNRRNTEAFF
>TRBJ2-7|TRBD1|TRBV11-3|few
TGTGCCAGCAGCTCCCGGGACAGGGCCTACGAGCAGTACTTC
CASSSRDRAYEQYF
>TRBJ2-5|TRBD2|TRBV6-1|few
TGTGCCAGCAGTGAAGGTCTAGCGGGAATTCAAGAGACCCAGTACTTC
CASSEGLAGIQETQYF
>TRBJ2-3|TRBD2|TRBV28|.
TGTGCCAGCAGCACTCGCAGGGCGGGAGAAGCAGATACGCAGTATTTT
CASSTRRAGEADTQYF
>TRBJ2-1|TRBD2|TRBV6-5|once
TGTGCCAGCAGCCGGAGCGGGAGCTCCTACAATGAGCAGTTCTTC
CASSRSGSSYNEQFF
>TRBJ2-5|.|TRBV28|.
TGTGCCAGCAAAGGTGGCGGGTCTCAAGAGACCCAGTACTTC
CASKGGGSQETQYF
>TRBJ1-3|.|TRBV5-1|.
TGCGCCAGCAGCTCTGGCGGATTTGGTGGAAACACCATATATTTT
CASSSGGFGGNTIYF
>TRBJ2-5|.|TRBV3-1/TRBV3-2|.
TGTGCCAGCAGCCAAGATCCGGGAGTGGCGGAGACCCAGTACTTC
CASSQDPGVAETQYF
>TRBJ2-2|TRBD2|TRBV6-4|.
TGTGCCAGCAGTGATCGGAGGACTAGCCGGCCCGGGGAGCTGTTTTTT
CASSDRRTSRPGELFF
>TRBJ2-5|.|TRBV29-1|few
TGCAGCGCCCTAAGTCAGGGTGGGGAGACCCAGTACTTC
CSALSQGGETQYF
>TRBJ2-3|TRBD1|TRBV7-6|.
TGTGCCAGCAGCCTAGGGACAGGGGTAGATACGCAGTATTTT
CASSLGTGVDTQYF